These 6 T cell receptor beta chains originate from one sample sequenced in a study of cytomegalovirus exposure and HLA in healthy donors. PCR used 60 Vbeta primers and 13 Jbeta primers. Clones were read by immunoSEQ multiplex PCR, and TCRdb kept only the in-frame ones, dropping some. The table includes under 150,000 clones, roughly four fifths detected once. The sample comprised PBMCs. Receptor source: a man aged 25-40 years in good health and CMV-seropositive.

This clone appeared a single time. CDR3 sequence: CATSSAGFRDSKETQYF. CDR3 coding DNA: TGTGCCACCAGCAGTGCAGGATTCCGGGACTCAAAAGAGACCCAGTACTTC. The chain has TRBV15 and TRBJ2-5; perhaps TRBD2 as D (6 bases). Germline V lookup: CDR1 LNHNV, CDR2 YYDKDF (reference sequence). The V and J ends lost 3 bases and 3 bases respectively, with 20 bases between them. This CDR3 is 17 amino acids long.

The chain recombines TRBV27 with TRBJ2-7; 7 nucleotides line up with TRBD1. CDR1 MNHEY and CDR2 SMNVEV come from the germline V gene (reference sequence). V was clipped by 4 bases and J by 0 bases; unmatched bases: 0. There are 13 residues in the CDR3. This chain's CDR3 is CASSWDSSYEQYF. The CDR3 DNA sequence: TGTGCCAGCAGTTGGGACAGCTCCTACGAGCAGTACTTC.

The chain uses TRBV7-8 and TRBJ1-3; possible D gene TRBD1, 6 bases. The CDR3 contains 15 residues. The germline gives CDR1 SGHVS, CDR2 FQNEAQ. Trimming took 1 base from V and 4 from J, leaving 11 bases between them. The CDR3 sequence: CASSLGAGDGNTIYF. The DNA for the CDR3 is TGTGCCAGCAGCTTAGGGGCAGGGGACGGAAACACCATATATTTT.

The chain joins TRBV6-5 to TRBJ1-1; the D is unclear. The CDR3 has 14 amino acids. The V and J ends lost 0 bases and 1 base respectively, with 6 bases between them. Germline V gene lookup returns CDR1 MNHEY and CDR2 SVGAGI. This CDR3 reads CASSYSLRNTEAFF. The CDR3 bases are TGTGCCAGCAGTTACTCTCTGAGGAACACTGAAGCTTTCTTT.

The chain recombines TRBV6-1 with TRBJ1-3, with D unresolved. Germline V gene data show CDR1 as MNHNS and CDR2 as SASEGT. Trimming removed 2 bases at V and 8 bases at J, with 10 bases between. This CDR3 spans 13 amino acids. The CDR3 is CASSESRLHTIYF. CDR3 DNA: TGTGCCAGCAGTGAATCCAGGTTGCACACCATATATTTT.

This sequence joins TRBV7-9 and TRBJ2-5; 10 positions match TRBD1. The ends lost 5 bases at V and 5 bases at J; junction bases unmatched: 5. The CDR3 length is 14 residues. CDR1 and CDR2 from the germline V gene are SEHNR and FQNEAQ (reference sequence). The CDR3 DNA is TGTGCCAGCAGCACGACAGGGGGCGGCGAGACCCAGTACTTC. Its translation: CASSTTGGGETQYF.